Listed below are T cell receptor beta chains from one sample, sequenced in a study of PD-1 blockade in classical Hodgkin lymphoma. TCRdb keeps only in-frame clones here, not all; method: immunoSEQ multiplex PCR. The sample yields tens of thousands of clones, about 92% seen once. The sample was peripheral blood mononuclear cells (PBMCs), taken at baseline. These receptors all come from a human donor with classical Hodgkin lymphoma. The conserved cysteine and the conserved F or W are not part of the CDR3 here. Fields, in order: V gene, J gene, clone size, CDR3 protein. Only some rows state a clone size, as once, few, many or a class for expanded clones.

>TRBV28|TRBJ1-3|.
ASDRGPSGNTIY
>TRBV5-1|TRBJ2-7|.
ASSWDTSGGTYEQY
>TRBV6-6|TRBJ1-1|.
ASREDRVTEAF
>TRBV5-4|TRBJ1-1|.
ASSPAQQNTEAF
>TRBV7-2|TRBJ2-3|.
ASSRPDTDTQY
>TRBV6-5|TRBJ2-7|.
ASSDWTGYEQY
>TRBV19|TRBJ2-7|.
ASGRQAFEWDEQY
>TRBV7-8|TRBJ2-6|.
ASSLELTGSGANVLT
>TRBV28|TRBJ2-5|.
ASSLSPLARWY
>TRBV5-1|TRBJ2-5|.
ASSLEGGILETQY
>TRBV4-1|TRBJ1-4|.
ASSQDQSLNEKLF
>TRBV19|TRBJ2-7|.
ASSIGHPYEQY
>TRBV6-5|TRBJ1-1|.
ASHQPGHRGTEAF
>TRBV5-6|TRBJ2-6|.
ASSLGYSPGANVLT
>TRBV5-1|TRBJ2-2|.
ASSLAPTGGAGELF
>TRBV28|TRBJ2-7|.
ASRNPPGLAVYEQY
>TRBV20-1|TRBJ1-2|.
SASVRDGYT
>TRBV27|TRBJ1-5|.
ASSLSRYSNQPQH
>TRBV27|TRBJ2-7|.
ASSPSRDTSYEQY
>TRBV30|TRBJ1-1|.
AWNQGPGGNTEAF
>TRBV7-7|TRBJ2-7|.
ASSLGPSYEQY
>TRBV11-3|TRBJ1-2|.
ASSHPNYGYT
>TRBV28|TRBJ2-1|.
AILGLAGGKSSYNEQF
>TRBV5-4|TRBJ2-2|.
ASSSLAGAFWDTGELF
>TRBV2|TRBJ1-1|.
AGRQWGYTEAF
>TRBV27|TRBJ1-6|.
ASSRIPGRNNSPLH
>TRBV6-6|TRBJ2-1|.
ASGDRGRLSEQF
>TRBV30|TRBJ2-4|few
AWSVQVAKNIQY
>TRBV6-5|TRBJ2-7|.
ASSHGQGGSYEQY
>TRBV6-6|TRBJ1-1|.
ASSSRGGTNTEAF